This T cell receptor (beta chain) was documented in a study of persistence of HIV-infected CD4 T cells. The immunoSEQ assay was version 4, run in survey mode. Produced via immunoSEQ multiplex PCR; TCRdb's table is partial and in-frame only. Here the sample spans under 40,000 clones, around 80% being singletons. Stimulation used around 9.1 ug/mL lysate from CMV-infected fibroblasts. CD40L/CD69 double-negative CD45RO-high memory CD4+ T cells were collected. Suppressive ART was started during chronic HIV-1 infection in these adults. Plasma HIV-1 RNA stayed below 50 copies/mL for at least 4 years. This clone was recorded a few times. As yet, its antigen is unknown. J lost 0 bases, V lost 4 bases, and 4 bases had no gene match. Germline CDR1 SEHNR, CDR2 FQNEAQ (reference sequence). This CDR3 region has 15 residues. General study points: Degenerate expanded CDR3beta sequences were enriched among CMV- and Gag-responding cells.

The receptor comes from an adult woman with HIV who was CMV-seropositive. The chain joins TRBV7-9 to TRBJ1-1; 8 positions agree with TRBD1. The sample consisted of CD4+ T cells sorted from PBMCs after approximately 19-hour stimulation, taken from a patient who received antiretroviral therapy. The CDR3 region has the DNA TGTGCCAGCAGCTCAGGACAGGGTCTGAACACTGAAGCTTTCTTT. It specifies CASSSGQGLNTEAFF.